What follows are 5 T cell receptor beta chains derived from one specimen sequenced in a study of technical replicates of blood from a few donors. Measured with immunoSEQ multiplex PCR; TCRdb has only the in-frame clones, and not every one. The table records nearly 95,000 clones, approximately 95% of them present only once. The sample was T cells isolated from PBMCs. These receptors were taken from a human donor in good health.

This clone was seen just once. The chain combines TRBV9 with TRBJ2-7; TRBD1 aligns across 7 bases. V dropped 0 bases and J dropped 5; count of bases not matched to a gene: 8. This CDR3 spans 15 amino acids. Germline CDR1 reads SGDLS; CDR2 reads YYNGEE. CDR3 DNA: TGTGCCAGCAGCGTAGGGGTGGACAGGTGGGACGAGCAGTACTTC. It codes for CASSVGVDRWDEQYF.

Here the CDR3 reads CASSGQGQNNEQFF. In DNA form, the CDR3 reads TGTGCCAGCAGTGGACAGGGGCAGAACAATGAGCAGTTCTTC. The chain is built from TRBV11-2 and TRBJ2-1; TRBD1 matches at 9 bases. The CDR3 has 14 amino acids. CDR1 SGHAT and CDR2 FQNNGV come from the germline V gene. V dropped 6 bases and J dropped 5; count of bases not matched to a gene: 5.

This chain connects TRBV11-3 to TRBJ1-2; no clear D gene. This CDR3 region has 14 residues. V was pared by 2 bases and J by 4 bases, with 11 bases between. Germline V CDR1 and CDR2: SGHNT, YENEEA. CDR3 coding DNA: TGTGCCAGCAGCTTACTAGAAGGCTCCTATGGCTACACCTTC. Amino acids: CASSLLEGSYGYTF. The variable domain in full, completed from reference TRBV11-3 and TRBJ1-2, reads EAGVVQSPRYKIIEKKQPVAFWCNPISGHNTLYWYLQNLGQGPELLIRYENEEAVDDSQLPKDRFSAERLKGVDSTLKIQPAELGDSAVYLCASSLLEGSYGYTFGSGTRLTVV.

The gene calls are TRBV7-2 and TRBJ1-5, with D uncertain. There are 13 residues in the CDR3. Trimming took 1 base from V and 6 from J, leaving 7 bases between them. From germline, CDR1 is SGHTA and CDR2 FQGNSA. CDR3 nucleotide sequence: TGTGCCAGCAGCTTAGGAGGCGGTCAGCCCCAGCATTTT. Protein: CASSLGGGQPQHF.

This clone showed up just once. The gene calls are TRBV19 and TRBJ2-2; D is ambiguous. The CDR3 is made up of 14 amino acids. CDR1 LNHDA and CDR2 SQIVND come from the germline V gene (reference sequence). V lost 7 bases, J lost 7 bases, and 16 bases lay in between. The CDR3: CASNSPASGGELFF. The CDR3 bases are TGTGCCAGTAACAGTCCAGCCAGTGGCGGGGAGCTGTTTTTT.